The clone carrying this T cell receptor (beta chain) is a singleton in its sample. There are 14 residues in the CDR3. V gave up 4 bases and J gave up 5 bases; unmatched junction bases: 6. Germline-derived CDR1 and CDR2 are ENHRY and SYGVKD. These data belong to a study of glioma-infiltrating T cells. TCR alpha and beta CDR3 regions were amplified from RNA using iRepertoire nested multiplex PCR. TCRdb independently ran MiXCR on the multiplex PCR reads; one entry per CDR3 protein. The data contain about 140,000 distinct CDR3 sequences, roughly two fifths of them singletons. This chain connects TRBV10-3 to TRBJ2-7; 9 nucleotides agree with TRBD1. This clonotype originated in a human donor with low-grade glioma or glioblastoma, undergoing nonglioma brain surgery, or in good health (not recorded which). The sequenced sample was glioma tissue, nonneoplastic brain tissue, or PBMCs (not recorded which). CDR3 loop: CAISARTGEDEQYF. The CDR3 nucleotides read TGTGCCATCAGTGCTAGGACAGGGGAAGACGAGCAGTACTTC.